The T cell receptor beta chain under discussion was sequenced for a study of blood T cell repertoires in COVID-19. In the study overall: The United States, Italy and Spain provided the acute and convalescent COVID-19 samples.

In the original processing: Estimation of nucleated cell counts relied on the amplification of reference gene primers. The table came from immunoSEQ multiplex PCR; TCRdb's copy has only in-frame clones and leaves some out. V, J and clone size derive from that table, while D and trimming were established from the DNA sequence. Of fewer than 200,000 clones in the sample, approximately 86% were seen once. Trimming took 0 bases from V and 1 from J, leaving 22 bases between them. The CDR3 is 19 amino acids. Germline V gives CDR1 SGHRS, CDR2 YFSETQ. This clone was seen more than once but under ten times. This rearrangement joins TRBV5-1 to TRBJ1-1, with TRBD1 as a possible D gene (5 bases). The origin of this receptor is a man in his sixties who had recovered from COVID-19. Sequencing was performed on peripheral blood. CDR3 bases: TGCGCCAGCAGCTTGGGTTCCGGGGGAAGGAACATGCGGAACACTGAAGCTTTCTTT. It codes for CASSLGSGGRNMRNTEAFF.